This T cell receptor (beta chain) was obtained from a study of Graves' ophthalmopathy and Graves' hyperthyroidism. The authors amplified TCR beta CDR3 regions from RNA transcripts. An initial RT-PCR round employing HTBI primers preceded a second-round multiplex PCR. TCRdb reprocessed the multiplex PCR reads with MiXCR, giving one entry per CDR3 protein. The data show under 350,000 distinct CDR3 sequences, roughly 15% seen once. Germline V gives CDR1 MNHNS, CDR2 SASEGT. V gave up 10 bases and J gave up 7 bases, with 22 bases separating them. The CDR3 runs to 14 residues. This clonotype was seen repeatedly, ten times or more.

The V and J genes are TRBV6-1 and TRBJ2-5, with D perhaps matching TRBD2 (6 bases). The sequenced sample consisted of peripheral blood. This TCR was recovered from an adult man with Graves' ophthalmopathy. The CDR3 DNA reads TGTGCCACAAGACCCCCCTGGGAGGCGGGGACCCAGTACTTC. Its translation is CATRPPWEAGTQYF.